The clone carrying this T cell receptor beta chain was counted only a few times. Its antigen is unknown. The same CDR3 arises from other DNA sequences in this sample as well. These data are taken from a study of shared clonotypes between healthy human individuals. Genomic DNA (from each subset) was split evenly across several immunoSEQ plates. Assay used: immunoSEQ multiplex PCR; TCRdb lists only in-frame clones, some missing. The sample shows roughly 490,000 clones, roughly four fifths of them seen only once. Overall study results and limits: How much donors shared clonotypes was expected to be affected by sequencing depth. Represented diversity, genetic and exposure-history alike, was limited by few donors.

CDR3 length: 15 residues. Germline assignment: CDR1 SGHDT and CDR2 YYEEEE. V gave up 4 bases and J gave up 4 bases; unmatched junction bases: 5. The donor population consisted of healthy HIV-negative adults with no recent acute infections or vaccinations. This receptor was taken from a woman in her thirties or forties in good health. Some clones in this sample may be carry-over from other donors' samples. V usage is TRBV5-6 and J usage is TRBJ1-2, with 12 positions matching TRBD1. Material for sequencing was PBMCs. CDR3 sequence: CASSTGTGGSYGYTF. CDR3 DNA sequence: TGTGCCAGCAGCACGGGGACAGGGGGCAGCTATGGCTACACCTTC.